This T cell receptor (beta chain) comes out of a study of shared clonotypes between healthy human individuals. The study, taken as a whole, reports: Sorted-subset sequencing, rarefaction showed, was incomplete despite large depth. Estimated richness was generally greater in naive than memory subsets.

V lost 3 bases and J 1 base, leaving 9 bases between the germline ends. CDR1 is SQVTM and CDR2 is ANQGSEA in the germline V gene. This CDR3 region has 13 residues. On this clone: Antigen specificity is unknown.

Evenly divided among several immunoSEQ plates was the genomic DNA of each subset. Sequencing used immunoSEQ multiplex PCR; TCRdb keeps in-frame clones, though not all of them. The sample shows approximately 1.5 million clones, 98% of them seen only once. This sequence joins TRBV29-1 and TRBJ1-1; possibly TRBD1 for D (6 bases). This sequence originates from a man aged 30 to 39 in good health. The sequenced material came from naive CD4+ T cells sorted from blood. Subset denoted: CD45RA+ positively selected. This CDR3 reads CSVDRGTNTEAFF. CDR3 nucleotides: TGCAGCGTTGACAGGGGAACGAACACTGAAGCTTTCTTT. The complete variable domain, with remaining parts taken from reference TRBV29-1 and TRBJ1-1, reads SAVISQKPSRDICQRGTSLTIQCQVDSQVTMMFWYRQQPGQSLTLIATANQGSEATYESGFVIDKFPISRPNLTFSTLTVSNMSPEDSSIYLCSVDRGTNTEAFFGQGTRLTVV.